This section outlines one T cell receptor (beta chain) sequence together with its context. Profiled with immunoSEQ multiplex PCR; TCRdb holds only in-frame clones, not every one. This sample yields about 150,000 clones, of which over 75% are seen a single time; under 5.5% belongs to the top ten. Losses at the gene ends were 0 bases for V and 5 bases for J; bases not matched to a gene: 6. The CDR3 has 15 amino acids. CDR1 and CDR2 (germline): SGHRS, YFSETQ. This record comes from a study of T cell responses to AZD1222 COVID-19 vaccine. The input for sequencing was peripheral blood, taken 28 days after the second dose of the MenACWY control vaccine. This receptor was obtained from an adult who received the MenACWY meningococcal vaccine as a control. The chain combines TRBV5-1 with TRBJ2-3; 7 nucleotides match TRBD2. CDR3: CASSLARGEVDTQYF. In DNA form, the CDR3 reads TGCGCCAGCAGCTTGGCCCGGGGGGAGGTAGATACGCAGTATTTT.